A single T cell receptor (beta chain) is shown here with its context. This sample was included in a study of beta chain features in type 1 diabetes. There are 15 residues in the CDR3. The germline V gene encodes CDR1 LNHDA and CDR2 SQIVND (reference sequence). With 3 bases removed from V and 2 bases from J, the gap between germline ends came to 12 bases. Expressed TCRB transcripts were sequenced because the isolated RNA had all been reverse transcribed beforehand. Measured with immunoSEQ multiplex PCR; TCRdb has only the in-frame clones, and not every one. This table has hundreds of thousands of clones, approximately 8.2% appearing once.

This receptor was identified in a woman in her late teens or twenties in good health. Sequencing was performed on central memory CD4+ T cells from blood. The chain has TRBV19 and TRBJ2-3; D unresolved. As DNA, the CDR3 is TGTGCCAGTAGTATCTATCATGAATCCACAGATACGCAGTATTTT. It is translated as CASSIYHESTDTQYF.